This T cell receptor (beta chain) was observed in a study of control samples from healthy donors and cancer patients. The CDR3 spans 15 residues. Germline lookup yields CDR1 SEHNR and CDR2 FQNEAQ (reference sequence). Trimming left V 5 bases short and J 0 bases short, with 14 bases between. Only in-frame clones appear in the TCRdb table, and some are missing; sequencing was by immunoSEQ multiplex PCR. The sample contains 190,000 or so clones, just under 95% of which appear only once. The receptor comes from a man aged 18 to 35 in good health. The sequenced sample was blood. The genes are TRBV7-9 and TRBJ2-7; D remains ambiguous. The CDR3 DNA reads as TGTGCCAGCAGCGGGCAGGTCCAGCGCTCCTACGAGCAGTACTTC. Translating gives CASSGQVQRSYEQYF. Drawing the rest from reference TRBV7-9 and TRBJ2-7, the complete variable domain is DTGVSQNPRHKITKRGQNVTFRCDPISEHNRLYWYRQTLGQGPEFLTYFQNEAQLEKSRLLSDRFSAERPKGSFSTLEIQRTEQGDSAMYLCASSGQVQRSYEQYFGPGTRLTVT.